This T cell receptor beta chain comes out of a study of PD-L1 blockade in urothelial cancer (TCRdb year 2017). Concerning the study at large: Therapy was started in the mid-2010s for all patients, and atezolizumab 1,200 mg was administered intravenously every 3 weeks. About nine tenths of the roughly 29 patients were males with bladder-origin urothelial cancer, and about 65% of the roughly 30 reported a prior smoking history. An ECOG performance status of 0 or 1 was recorded for the patients, and 0 to 3 prior chemotherapy regimens had been received by the patients. A median of roughly 1,400 T cells and roughly 1,100 unique TCRs was obtained from tumor samples, and a median clonality of approximately 0.096 and a median T cell proportion of about 0.099 were observed. The study, an exploratory multi-omic analysis, examined somatic, immune and clinical correlates of response to PD-L1 blockade with atezolizumab in urothelial cancer. Pretreatment tumor samples, along with matched peripheral blood serially collected before and after atezolizumab treatment, were subjected to TCR sequencing. Durable clinical benefit meant progression-free survival longer than 6 months, and TCR features were also tested against progression-free and overall survival. In the same patients who had TCR sequencing, pretreatment tumors also underwent whole exome sequencing and RNA sequencing. About 10 patients achieved durable clinical benefit and some 21 did not. Some 30 patients had pretreatment blood TCR-seq, some 25 had at least one posttreatment blood collection, and some 25 had tumor TCR-seq. Five patients were excluded from tumor TCR analyses because tumors from two patients failed quality control and tumor was unavailable for three patients.

Synthetic TCR analog templates were spiked into each PCR so that absolute template abundance could be estimated from read counts. For FFPE tumors, housekeeping genes were amplified and quantified so that usable DNA could be estimated and T cell fraction could be computed. Using the immunoSEQ assay, TCRbeta CDR3 regions were amplified from genomic DNA with bias-controlled V and J gene primers. Sequencing of rearranged TCRbeta segments was performed at approximately 20X coverage. Turning to the authors' computational methods: Clustering was used to correct sequencing errors, and CDR3s were annotated against IMGT so that V, D and J genes could be assigned. Downstream analyses used only productive TCRbeta rearrangements and left out out-of-frame or stop-codon sequences. Clonality was computed as one minus Shannon entropy normalized by the log of the number of unique productive sequences. Clones differing between time points or between blood and tumor were identified using Fisher's exact test with Benjamini-Hochberg correction, with an adjusted p below 0.01 applied as the threshold. The immuneACCESS repertoire file appears here via TCRdb, limited to in-frame rearrangements. These files lack a portion of the clones; in checked studies, under half of the deficit traces to unresolved V genes, and the cause of the others is not known. The V and J calls and the clone size are those of that table, but D and trimming were determined from the DNA. Within this sample are roughly 1,800 clones, with 34% of them counted one time only. The ten largest clones take up approximately 9.9% of the sample.

V lost 3 bases and J lost 10 bases, and the count of bases not matched to a germline gene is 8. The cysteine opens and the phenylalanine closes a CDR3 of 15 amino acids. Left in the record is the CDR3 DNA by itself, 45 bases read in frame from the first base. Sequences KGHSH (CDR1) and LQKENI (CDR2) are obtained from the germline V gene. The time point label here, explained by the study, means: pretreatment tumor sample. A cohort of around 28 patients with locally advanced or metastatic urothelial carcinoma, treated at Memorial Sloan Kettering on a trial protocol, was included. All tumor tissue used for sequencing was obtained prior to atezolizumab dosing. The Qiagen DNeasy Blood extraction kit was used to purify genomic DNA from total PBMCs and tumor samples. The table lists this clone with a count of one. The antigen this receptor binds is unknown. The record has no base qualities; no much larger clone is one base away.

Results the study describes overall, beyond this receptor: The proportion of tumor-infiltrating T lymphocytes was higher in patients with durable benefit (n of about 25, Mann-Whitney p = 0.047). FFPE tumor samples that were not collected immediately before treatment were used, and only one sample per patient was analyzed, so heterogeneity was possibly missed. At 3 weeks after the start of treatment, tumor-associated TCR clones in peripheral blood had expanded more in patients with durable benefit (n ≈ 24, p = 0.022). Because of the small sample size (n of about 29) and the many exploratory analyses performed, the results are intended to be regarded as hypothesis-generating.

Sequences were derived from tumor tissue, sampled before atezolizumab (anti-PD-L1) treatment. The V and J segments used are TRBV18 and TRBJ1-6; TRBD1 fits 8 bases in the junction. The origin of this receptor is a man in his fifties with urothelial cancer. The DNA sequence follows: TGTGCCAGCTCACCGGGACAGGCGGAGGACTCACCCCTCCACTTT. The translation is CASSPGQAEDSPLHF.